This T cell receptor (beta chain) is from a study of T-cell memory formation after mild COVID-19 listed by TCRdb under 2021. Some background on the complete study: Most TCR sequence clusters were specific to one of the two donors. Two young, previously healthy adult volunteers made up the cohort, one male and one female. Longitudinal TCRalpha and TCRbeta repertoire sequencing tracked T-cell clones expanding and contracting after mild COVID-19 in a couple of donors.

Sequencing was performed on an Illumina NovaSeq 6000. cDNA libraries for TCRalpha and TCRbeta were prepared by 5'RACE using constant-segment primers, with sample barcodes and unique molecular identifiers added. RNA was extracted from every sample with Trizol reagent. Amplification of the libraries took two PCR steps, and the second step added a second sample barcode plus Illumina TruSeq adapters. Sequencing of the libraries was done on an Illumina NovaSeq, producing 2 x 150 bp paired-end reads. The authors' analysis ran thus. Demultiplexing of reads and collapsing into UMI-guided consensus sequences were performed with migec v1.2.7. With mixcr v2.1.11, UMI consensuses were aligned to TRA and TRB V and J templates and assembled into clonotypes. Expanded or contracted clonotypes were those called significant by both edgeR and NoisET, with noise models trained on biological replicates. For edgeR calls, a false discovery rate-adjusted p below 0.01 and a log2 fold-change threshold of 1 were applied. As an exploratory analysis of dynamics, PCA with hierarchical clustering was applied to max-normalized trajectories of the 1000 most abundant clonotypes. Separately sequenced CD4+ and CD8+ repertoires were used to assign the CD4 or CD8 phenotype of responding clones. TCRdb took the public reads, trimmed them with fastp at Q25, ran MiXCR for clone calling and kept in-frame beta chains. For every CDR3 protein sequence, its rows merge into one entry that carries the most common genes and DNA. The V and J calls and clone size are TCRdb's, not the authors'. The sample records 200,000 to 300,000 distinct CDR3 sequences, around 17% of which are singletons. Of the sample, under 25% falls within the top ten clones.

What the study reported, not specific to this receptor: Clones contracting from day 15 to 85 had balanced CD4/CD8 phenotypes, while a second wave expanding from day 15 to 37 was biased towards CD4+. Only a couple of mild cases were covered in the study, and larger cohorts including severe cases with pre-infection samples were considered necessary. Some responding clones were detected in pre-infection memory, suggesting pre-existing cross-reactive memory T cells joined the SARS-CoV-2 response. Contracting CD4+ clones were located mainly in the CM and EM memory subsets, whereas CD8+ clones were found to be enriched in EMRA. Whether the second-wave clones peaking on day 37 were SARS-CoV-2 specific was not confirmed.

Its CDR3 holds 16 amino acids, cysteine through phenylalanine. This entry keeps only the CDR3 DNA: 48 bases, framed from base 1. CDR1 is given as MDHEN and CDR2 as SYDVKM, both from the germline V gene. The germline V end is reduced by 4 bases and the J end by 4 bases; junction bases left unmatched: 7. PBMCs were isolated by Ficoll-Paque density gradient centrifugation. As for this clonotype: The clone's antigen remains unknown. Per-base quality was not reported, and no clone a single base away is much larger than it.

The chain is encoded by TRBV28 joined to TRBJ2-1; TRBD2 aligns with 10 central bases. This TCR derives from a man younger than 30 who had mild COVID-19 (a few samples of this study predate the infection). The sample titles of this study are shuffled in the database, so cell type and time point are left out; the donor was told from shared clones. Sequenced material: PBMCs or a T cell subset sorted from them (not recorded which). The nucleotide sequence reads TGTGCCAGCAGTTATGAAGCGGGGGGGCCATACAATGAGCAGTTCTTC. It is translated as CASSYEAGGPYNEQFF.